This TCR beta chain was recovered during a study of CD8 T cells in Susac syndrome. The CDR3 spans 11 residues. Trimming shortened V by 7 bases and J by 9 bases, and 10 bases separated the two germline ends. CDR1 MDHEN and CDR2 SYDVKM come from the germline V gene. This clonotype has a single count. An amount of RNA that ranged from about 0.45 to 1 ug was reverse transcribed with random hexamers. An immunoSEQ multiplex PCR generated amplified TCR beta CDR3 products spanning 54 Vbeta and 13 Jbeta. TCRdb re-called the immunoSEQ multiplex PCR reads with MiXCR, one entry per CDR3 protein. Of 180,000 or so distinct CDR3 sequences in the sample, around 94% were seen once.

V and J are TRBV28 and TRBJ1-5, with unresolved D. The specimen was CD4+ T cells from PBMCs. The origin of this receptor is a human donor in good health. CDR3 residues: CASTLSGPQHF. CDR3 nucleotides: TGTGCCAGCACCCTATCAGGGCCCCAGCATTTT.